The clone carrying this TCR beta chain appeared once. Its specificity is unknown. PCR involved 60 Vbeta and 13 Jbeta primers. Data came from immunoSEQ multiplex PCR; TCRdb stores just in-frame clones and leaves some out. The sample has more than 90,000 clones; under 80% are singletons. CDR1 and CDR2 (germline): LGHNA, YSLEER. There are 17 residues in the CDR3. V was pared by 0 bases and J by 2 bases, with 8 bases of the junction left unmatched. The sample belongs to a study of cytomegalovirus exposure and HLA in healthy donors. Whole-study results and caveats: Looking again later, the authors saw that most CMV-associated TCR beta chains seemed HLA-restricted.

Sequenced: PBMCs. The gene calls are TRBV4-3 and TRBJ2-3, with 7 bases matching TRBD2. The receptor was derived from a human donor in good health. The CDR3 region has the DNA TGCGCCAGCAGCCAAGATATGACTAGCCCTATCACAGATACGCAGTATTTT. Protein product: CASSQDMTSPITDTQYF.